The rows below give T cell receptor delta chains drawn from one sample of a study of Vδ1+ human thymocytes. TCRdb re-called clones from the multiplex PCR reads using CATT. The table records around 76,000 delta-chain clones, about 35% of them present only once. Material for sequencing was Vdelta1+ gamma-delta thymocytes from the thymus. Receptor source: a boy less than two years old who had congenital heart surgery. The CDR3 runs from the conserved cysteine through the conserved F or W. The D gene is left open where the match is weak. For some rows the clone size is stated as once, few or many, or as a class when expanded; others skip it.

>NA|TRDD2|TRDJ1|TRDV1
TGTGCTCTTGGGGAACTTGGGACCTTCCTACATCCCGGGGGATCGTACACCGATAAACTCATCTTT
CALGELGTFLHPGGSYTDKLIF
>NA|NA|TRDJ1|TRDV1
TGTGCTCTTGGGGAACCCGGGATCCTCCTACCGTGGGATGCGTGGAAACTCATCTTT
CALGEPGILLPWDAWKLIF
>few|TRDD3|TRDJ1|TRDV1
TGTGCTCTTGGGGAACGTTTCCCCCTAGGCTGGGGGATACCGCACTACACCGATAAACTCATCTTT
CALGERFPLGWGIPHYTDKLIF
>few|NA|TRDJ1|TRDV1
TGTGCTCTTGGGGATCGAACCTCAGGGGGCCGGGGGCGCACCGATAAACTCATCTTT
CALGDRTSGGRGRTDKLIF
>NA|NA|TRDJ3|TRDV2
TGTGCCTGTGACACCGTTCGGAGGTGGGGAATAAACGCAGGAATTTCCTGGGACACCCGACAGATGTTTTTC
CACDTVRRWGINAGISWDTRQMFF
>NA|NA|TRDJ2|TRDV1
TGTGCTCTTGGGGTCAGAGGGGGGGACCTAGCGGCCCCCACAGCACAACTCTTCTTT
CALGVRGGDLAAPTAQLFF
>few|TRDD3|TRDJ1|TRDV1
TGTGCTCTTGGGGAACTGCCTTGCTCGCGCTCTGGGGGTTCAACACACAAGCCCAAACTCATCTTT
CALGELPCSRSGGSTHKPKLIF
>few|TRDD3|TRDJ1|TRDV1
TGTGCTCTTGGGGGCCCCTTCCGGGGTACTGGGGGGTACACCGATAAACTCATCTTT
CALGGPFRGTGGYTDKLIF
>NA|NA|TRDJ1|TRDV1
TGTGCTCTTGGGGGACGGGGTCGCTCTGATCCCGATAAACTCATCTTT
CALGGRGRSDPDKLIF
>NA|NA|TRDJ1|TRDV1
TGTGCTCTTGGGGCCTTCCGTCCTGGGGCTCTCACCGATAAACTCATCTTT
CALGAFRPGALTDKLIF
>NA|TRDD3|TRDJ1|TRDV1
TGTGCTCTTGGGGAACTGGCTCTTTTACTGGGGGACCTCGCGTACACCGATAAACTCATCTTT
CALGELALLLGDLAYTDKLIF
>few|TRDD3|TRDJ1|TRDV1
TGTGCTCTTGGGGAACCTACCCTACTGGGGGATAAAGGCGATAAACTCATCTTT
CALGEPTLLGDKGDKLIF
>NA|TRDD3|TRDJ1|TRDV1
TGTGCTCTTGGGGAAGATGGACTTCCCCTAGCACGTTACTGGGGGATACGGTACACCGATAAACTCATCTTT
CALGEDGLPLARYWGIRYTDKLIF
>NA|NA|TRDJ1|TRDV1
TGTGCTCTTGGGGAACTGAGGAACAGGGGTATGATCACCGATAAACTCATCTTT
CALGELRNRGMITDKLIF
>few|NA|TRDJ1|TRDV1
TGTGCTCTTGTTATACTACACTACCTGCCCGATAAACTCATCTTT
CALVILHYLPDKLIF
>few|TRDD3|TRDJ1|TRDV1
TGTGCTCTTGGTGCCTACTGGGGGATCTCCAACACCGATAAACTCATCTTT
CALGAYWGISNTDKLIF
>NA|TRDD3|TRDJ1|TRDV1
TGTGCTCTTGGGGAACTAGTCAGTCCTCCCTACACGGGTACTGGGGGATTGGAAGATAAACTCATCTTT
CALGELVSPPYTGTGGLEDKLIF
>few|NA|TRDJ1|TRDV1
TGTGCTCTTGGGTACTACGGGGGGGTTTACACCGATAAACTCATCTTT
CALGYYGGVYTDKLIF
>NA|TRDD3|TRDJ1|TRDV1
TGTGCTCTTGGGGCTCCACGATCCCACGTACTGGGGATAGGATACACCGATAAACTCATCTTT
CALGAPRSHVLGIGYTDKLIF
>few|TRDD3|TRDJ1|TRDV1
TGTGCTCTTGGGGAACCATCGTACACTGGGGGGTGCACCGATAAACTCATCTTT
CALGEPSYTGGCTDKLIF
>NA|TRDD3|TRDJ1|TRDV2
TGTGCCTGTGTCCCGGGGGATAAGCCGACAAGGCTCATCTTT
CACVPGDKPTRLIF
>few|NA|TRDJ1|TRDV1
TGTGCTCTTGGGGAACCCCCGTTTCCTAACGTACTGGGGAGACTCGATAAACTCATCTTT
CALGEPPFPNVLGRLDKLIF
>NA|TRDD3|TRDJ1|TRDV1
TGTGCTCTTGGGGATCACTGGGGACATGACACCGATAAACTCATCTTT
CALGDHWGHDTDKLIF